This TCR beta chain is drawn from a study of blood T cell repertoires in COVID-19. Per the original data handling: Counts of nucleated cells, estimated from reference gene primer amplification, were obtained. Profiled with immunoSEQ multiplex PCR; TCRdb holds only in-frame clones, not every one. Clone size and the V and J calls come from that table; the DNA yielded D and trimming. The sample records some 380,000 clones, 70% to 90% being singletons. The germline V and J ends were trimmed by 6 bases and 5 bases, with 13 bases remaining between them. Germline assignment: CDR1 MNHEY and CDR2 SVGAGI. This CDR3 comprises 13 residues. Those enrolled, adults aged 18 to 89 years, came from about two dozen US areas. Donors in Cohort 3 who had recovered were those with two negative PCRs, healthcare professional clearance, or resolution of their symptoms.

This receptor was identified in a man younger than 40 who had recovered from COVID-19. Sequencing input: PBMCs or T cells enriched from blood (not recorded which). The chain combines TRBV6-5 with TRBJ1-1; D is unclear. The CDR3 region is CASSATGRTEAFF. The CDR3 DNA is TGTGCCAGCAGCGCCACGGGAAGGACTGAAGCTTTCTTT.